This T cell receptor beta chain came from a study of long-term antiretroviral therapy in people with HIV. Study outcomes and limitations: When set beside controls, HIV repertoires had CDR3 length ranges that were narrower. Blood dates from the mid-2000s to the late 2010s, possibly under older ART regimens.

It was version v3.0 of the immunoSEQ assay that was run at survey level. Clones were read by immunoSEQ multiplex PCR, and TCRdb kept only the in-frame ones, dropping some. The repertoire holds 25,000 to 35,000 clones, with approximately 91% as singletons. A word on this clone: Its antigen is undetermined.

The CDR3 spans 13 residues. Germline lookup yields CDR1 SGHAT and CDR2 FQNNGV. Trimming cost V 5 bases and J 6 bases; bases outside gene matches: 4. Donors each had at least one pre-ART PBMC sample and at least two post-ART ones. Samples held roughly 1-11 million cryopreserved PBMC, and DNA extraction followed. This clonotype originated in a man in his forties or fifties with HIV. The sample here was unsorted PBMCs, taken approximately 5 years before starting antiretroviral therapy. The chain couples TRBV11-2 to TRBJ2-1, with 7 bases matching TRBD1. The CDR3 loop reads CASSLGTVNEQFF. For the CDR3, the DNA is TGTGCCAGCAGCCTCGGGACAGTCAATGAGCAGTTCTTC.